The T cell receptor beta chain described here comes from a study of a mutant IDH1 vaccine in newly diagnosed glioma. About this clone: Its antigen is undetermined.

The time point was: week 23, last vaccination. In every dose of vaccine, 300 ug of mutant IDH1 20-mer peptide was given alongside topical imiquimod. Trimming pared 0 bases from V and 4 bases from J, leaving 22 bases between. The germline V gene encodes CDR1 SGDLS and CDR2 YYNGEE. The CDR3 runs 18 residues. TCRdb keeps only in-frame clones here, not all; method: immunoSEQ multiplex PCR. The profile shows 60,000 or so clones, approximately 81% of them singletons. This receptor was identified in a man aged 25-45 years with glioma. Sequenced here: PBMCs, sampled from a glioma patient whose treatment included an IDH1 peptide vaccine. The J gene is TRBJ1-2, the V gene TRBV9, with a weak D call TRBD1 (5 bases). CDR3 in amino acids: CASSVGGGGSAAIYGYTF. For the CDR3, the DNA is TGTGCCAGCAGCGTAGGTGGGGGAGGGTCGGCTGCCATCTATGGCTACACCTTC. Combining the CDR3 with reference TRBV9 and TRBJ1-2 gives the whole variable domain DSGVTQTPKHLITATGQRVTLRCSPRSGDLSVYWYQQSLDQGLQFLIQYYNGEERAKGNILERFSAQQFPDLHSELNLSSLELGDSALYFCASSVGGGGSAAIYGYTFGSGTRLTVV.